This T cell receptor (beta chain) was identified during a study of T-cell reconstitution after alpha-beta-depleted transplantation in children. General study findings and limits: Expanded graft clones numbering several hundred reportedly gave rise to alpha-beta T cells about two months after transplant. When one year had passed after transplant, most T-cell counts and diversity came from newly produced T cells. Day-60 TCRbeta diversity that was high in some patients was derived from surviving recipient T cells and thymic progenitors.

With 5 bases clipped from V and 1 base from J, the junction kept 7 bases outside the gene matches. This CDR3 is 15 amino acids long. From germline, CDR1 is SGHTA and CDR2 FQGNSA. For TCRbeta, the library was prepared with unique molecular identifiers. MiXCR was run by TCRdb on the PCR reads, yielding one entry per CDR3 protein. The sample has fewer than 350,000 distinct CDR3 sequences; 6% to 10% are singletons. This clonotype was observed many times. No antigen is known for it. The chain is built from TRBV7-2 and TRBJ2-5; 7 bases are shared with TRBD2. This material consisted of peripheral blood, taken 360 days after TCRalphabeta/CD19-depleted stem cell transplant. This receptor was obtained from a female patient under 10 years old who had a stem cell transplant for Fanconi anemia, so the T cells may come from the graft donor. CDR3 in DNA: TGTGCCAGCAGCCTCTCCGGGACTATCCAAGAGACCCAGTACTTC. It codes for CASSLSGTIQETQYF.